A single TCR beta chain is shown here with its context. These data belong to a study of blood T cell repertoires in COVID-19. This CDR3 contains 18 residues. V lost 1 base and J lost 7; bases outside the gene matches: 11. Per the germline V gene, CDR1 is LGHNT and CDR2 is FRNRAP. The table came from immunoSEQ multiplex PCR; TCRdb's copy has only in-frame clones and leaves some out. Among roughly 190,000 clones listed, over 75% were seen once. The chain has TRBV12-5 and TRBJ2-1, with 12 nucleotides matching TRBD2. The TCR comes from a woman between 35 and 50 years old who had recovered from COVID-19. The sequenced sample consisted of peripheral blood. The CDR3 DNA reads TGTGCTAGTGGTTTGGACAGTAAGACTAGCGGGAGTGGGAATGAGCAGTTCTTC. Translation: CASGLDSKTSGSGNEQFF. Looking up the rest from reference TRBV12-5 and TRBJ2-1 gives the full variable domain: DARVTQTPRHKVTEMGQEVTMRCQPILGHNTVFWYRQTMMQGLELLAYFRNRAPLDDSGMPKDRFSAEMPDATLATLKIQPSEPRDSAVYFCASGLDSKTSGSGNEQFFGPGTRLTVL.